The source of this TCR beta chain is a study of cytomegalovirus exposure and HLA in healthy donors. Germline V gene data show CDR1 as LNHDA and CDR2 as SQIVND (reference sequence). This CDR3 comprises 8 residues. For this clone: The target antigen is unknown. A junction end diverges from the germline sequence, so it may reflect a read error.

PCR was performed using 60 Vbeta and 13 Jbeta primers. The method was immunoSEQ multiplex PCR; TCRdb's version includes in-frame clones alone and lacks a portion of them. The table for this sample gives about 140,000 clones. Study observations and caveats: The investigators catalogued 150 or so TCR beta chains as cytomegalovirus-associated. Later analysis demonstrated an association between a missense DCLRE1C variant and TCR beta V- and J-gene trimming. 87-base-pair reads could not separate some V segments, including TRBV6-2 and TRBV6-3.

Input material: PBMCs. This receptor was obtained from a woman aged 18-29 years in good health and CMV-seronegative. The genes are TRBV19 and TRBJ1-5; no clear D gene. The CDR3 here is CDFGPQHF. For the CDR3, the DNA is TGCGACTTTGGGCCCCAGCATTTT.